The 19 T cell receptor beta chains below come from one sample, sequenced in a study of cytotoxic CD8 clonotypes in ibrutinib-treated CLL (dated by TCRdb to about 2021). Receptors were amplified or captured by the immunoSEQ multiplex PCR assay. The table was pulled from immuneACCESS by TCRdb, which kept in-frame rearrangements only. Such tables lose some clones; where checked, under half of the loss comes from unresolved V genes, and the rest has no known cause. The sample data list 300,000 or so clones, and about 61% of these were observed just once. Roughly 6% of the sample rests with the top ten. The sequenced sample was PBMCs, obtained after 36 months of ibrutinib treatment. The receptors were gathered from a human donor with chronic lymphocytic leukemia.

The chain is built from TRBV2 and TRBJ1-5, with TRBD1 matching 10 bases. The V segment lost 3 bases and the J segment 6 bases; nucleotides outside the gene matches: 2. CDR3 size: 14 residues. The germline V gene encodes CDR1 SNHLY and CDR2 FYNNEI. The CDR3 here is CASSEGQGFQPQHF. The CDR3 DNA reads as TGTGCCAGCAGTGAGGGACAGGGGTTTCAGCCCCAGCATTTT.

The chain employs TRBV7-9 and TRBJ2-1; D gene ambiguous. Germline CDR1 is SEHNR and CDR2 is FQNEAQ (reference sequence). Trimming took 6 bases from V and 3 from J, leaving 6 bases between them. There are 12 residues in the CDR3. DNA of the CDR3: TGTGCCAGCAGTCTGAACTACAATGAGCAGTTCTTC. Its translation: CASSLNYNEQFF.

This chain links TRBV10-1 with TRBJ2-7; 8 nucleotides align to TRBD1. CDR3 length: 17 amino acids. V shed 6 bases, J shed 2 bases, and the junction held 15 bases outside the gene matches. The germline V gene has CDR1 WNHNN and CDR2 SYGVQD (reference sequence). DNA for the CDR3: TGCGCCAGCAGAGCCTGGAAATGGGGACAGGATACCTACGAGCAGTACTTC. It encodes CASRAWKWGQDTYEQYF.

This rearrangement joins TRBV4-3 to TRBJ1-4; D is undetermined. CDR1 is LGHNA and CDR2 is YSLEER in the germline V gene. Trimming left V 0 bases short and J 0 bases short, with 8 bases between. This CDR3 has 16 amino acids. The CDR3 spells CASSQDGPATNEKLFF. The CDR3 DNA sequence: TGCGCCAGCAGCCAAGATGGGCCAGCAACTAATGAAAAACTGTTTTTT.

This clone was seen a handful of times. The chain carries TRBV9 and TRBJ2-7, with TRBD1 matching over 7 bases. This CDR3 comprises 13 residues. The ends lost 1 base at V and 6 bases at J; junction bases unmatched: 4. Germline V gives CDR1 SGDLS, CDR2 YYNGEE. The DNA for the CDR3 is TGTGCCAGCAGCGTAATGACAGGGAGCGAGCAGTACTTC. It codes for CASSVMTGSEQYF.

The chain links TRBV2 to TRBJ2-2; D may be TRBD1 (5 bases). The CDR3 sequence is 19 residues long. Trimming pared 2 bases from V and 2 bases from J, leaving 21 bases between. CDR1 and CDR2 from the germline V gene are SNHLY and FYNNEI. For the CDR3, the DNA is TGTGCCAGCAGTGAAAAAGGATGGGGCAGGCGACATAACACCGGGGAGCTGTTTTTT. Encoded protein: CASSEKGWGRRHNTGELFF.

Points on this clone: One end of the junction is discordant with germline, which a read error may explain. The CDR3 bases are TGCAGCGTCCCGGTAGCGGGGGGGCCGTGTGTCTTC. Its protein is CSVPVAGGPCVF. The gene calls are TRBV29-1 and TRBJ2-1; 11 nucleotides agree with TRBD2. Germline V CDR1 and CDR2: SQVTM, ANQGSEA. The CDR3 spans 12 residues.

This clone was picked up a small number of times. The rearrangement uses TRBV5-1 and TRBJ2-3; perhaps TRBD1 as D (6 bases). The V gene lost 0 bases and the J gene lost 6 bases, with 11 bases spanning the gap. Germline-derived CDR1 and CDR2 are SGHRS and YFSETQ. The CDR3 covers 14 residues. The CDR3 here is CASSLAQGPDTQYF. In nucleotides, the CDR3 is TGCGCCAGCAGCTTGGCCCAGGGGCCCGATACGCAGTATTTT.

This clone was seen once. V usage is TRBV10-3 and J usage is TRBJ1-4, with TRBD1 as a possible D gene (5 bases). Germline V gene lookup returns CDR1 ENHRY and CDR2 SYGVKD. The CDR3 loop spans 15 amino acids. V was shortened by 2 bases and J by 11 bases, with 18 bases between the two germline ends. CDR3 sequence: CAISEQQAGLGKLFF. The DNA of the CDR3 is TGTGCCATCAGTGAGCAACAGGCCGGACTAGGGAAACTGTTTTTT.

The genes are TRBV6-6 and TRBJ2-7; D is perhaps TRBD2 (5 bases). The CDR3 consists of 14 residues. From germline, CDR1 is MNHNY and CDR2 SVGAGI (reference sequence). Trimming took off 2 bases at V and 3 bases at J, with 11 bases between the two ends. CDR3 amino acids: CASSYLGGYYEQYF. The CDR3 DNA is TGTGCCAGCAGTTACCTGGGCGGGTACTACGAGCAGTACTTC.

The chain couples TRBV18 to TRBJ1-2; TRBD1 matches at 8 bases. Trimming removed 3 bases from V and 2 bases from J; junction bases left unmatched: 2. CDR1 is KGHSH and CDR2 is LQKENI in the germline V gene. CDR3 length: 14 amino acids. CDR3 residues: CASSPRTGNYGYTF. CDR3 coding DNA: TGTGCCAGCTCACCCAGGACAGGGAACTATGGCTACACCTTC.

The V and J genes are TRBV9 and TRBJ2-7, with 10 positions matching TRBD1. Trimming at V came to 3 bases and at J to 2 bases, leaving 8 bases not matched to a gene. CDR1 and CDR2 (germline): SGDLS, YYNGEE. This CDR3 comprises 16 residues. Here the CDR3 reads CASSGPRQGATYEQYF. CDR3 DNA sequence: TGTGCCAGCAGCGGCCCCAGACAGGGGGCAACCTACGAGCAGTACTTC.

The chain is built from TRBV10-3 and TRBJ2-7, with 7 bases fitting TRBD2. V was clipped by 5 bases and J by 5 bases; unmatched bases: 6. CDR1 and CDR2 from the germline V gene are ENHRY and SYGVKD. The CDR3 has 13 amino acids. The CDR3 nucleotides read TGTGCCATCAGTAGCGGGACGAGTGACGAGCAGTACTTC. Translated: CAISSGTSDEQYF.

The chain carries TRBV9 and TRBJ1-2; tentative D call: TRBD1 (5 bases). V lost 3 bases, J lost 4 bases, and 13 bases lay in between. The CDR3 loop spans 14 amino acids. Germline V gives CDR1 SGDLS, CDR2 YYNGEE. The CDR3 DNA reads as TGTGCCAGCAGCGCCGCGGGACTTGGCTATGGCTACACCTTC. Translating gives CASSAAGLGYGYTF.

The J gene is TRBJ1-3, the V gene TRBV29-1, with a weak D call TRBD1 (6 bases). The CDR3 covers 15 residues. Germline assignment: CDR1 SQVTM and CDR2 ANQGSEA. The V end lost 6 bases, the J end lost 0 bases, and 15 bases lay between the germline ends. The CDR3 coding sequence is TGCAGCGTGGGCCGGGACACGAGCTCTGGAAACACCATATATTTT. Amino acid sequence: CSVGRDTSSGNTIYF.

The sample holds one count of this clone. V usage is TRBV5-6 and J usage is TRBJ2-3; 7 bases fit TRBD2. This CDR3 has 16 amino acids. V shed 1 base and J 1 base; nucleotides not matched to a gene: 6. Germline values: CDR1 SGHDT, CDR2 YYEEEE. CDR3: CASSLLRGGGTDTQYF. CDR3 nucleotide sequence: TGTGCCAGCAGCTTGCTCCGTGGGGGGGGCACAGATACGCAGTATTTT. The variable domain in full, with the rest retrieved from reference TRBV5-6 and TRBJ2-3, is DAGVTQSPTHLIKTRGQQVTLRCSPKSGHDTVSWYQQALGQGPQFIFQYYEEEERQRGNFPDRFSGHQFPNYSSELNVNALLLGDSALYLCASSLLRGGGTDTQYFGPGTRLTVL.

The chain links TRBV5-1 to TRBJ2-7; possible D gene TRBD2, 6 bases. The V end lost 2 bases, the J end lost 2 bases, and 11 bases lay between the germline ends. The V gene's germline CDR1 is SGHRS and CDR2 YFSETQ. The CDR3 covers 14 residues. CDR3 loop: CASSFRGLTYEQYF. CDR3 nucleotide sequence: TGCGCCAGCAGCTTTCGGGGACTTACCTACGAGCAGTACTTC. The entire variable domain, with the rest obtained from reference TRBV5-1 and TRBJ2-7, is as follows: KAGVTQTPRYLIKTRGQQVTLSCSPISGHRSVSWYQQTPGQGLQFLFEYFSETQRNKGNFPGRFSGRQFSNSRSEMNVSTLELGDSALYLCASSFRGLTYEQYFGPGTRLTVT.

This clone was seen more than once but under ten times. The chain has TRBV2 and TRBJ1-5; tentative D call: TRBD1 (5 bases). The CDR3 is 14 residues long. Germline CDR1 and CDR2: SNHLY and FYNNEI. Deletions cut 6 bases from V and 0 bases from J, with 9 bases between. CDR3 residues: CASRDIYSNQPQHF. The CDR3 DNA reads as TGTGCCAGCAGGGACATCTATAGCAATCAGCCCCAGCATTTT.

The chain joins TRBV7-9 to TRBJ1-3, with 8 bases that match TRBD1. Germline assignment: CDR1 SEHNR and CDR2 FQNEAQ (reference sequence). V lost 5 bases and J lost 8; bases outside the gene matches: 8. CDR3 length: 14 amino acids. In nucleotides, the CDR3 is TGTGCCAGCAGCACGTGGACAGGGAGAGACACCATATATTTT. It is translated as CASSTWTGRDTIYF.